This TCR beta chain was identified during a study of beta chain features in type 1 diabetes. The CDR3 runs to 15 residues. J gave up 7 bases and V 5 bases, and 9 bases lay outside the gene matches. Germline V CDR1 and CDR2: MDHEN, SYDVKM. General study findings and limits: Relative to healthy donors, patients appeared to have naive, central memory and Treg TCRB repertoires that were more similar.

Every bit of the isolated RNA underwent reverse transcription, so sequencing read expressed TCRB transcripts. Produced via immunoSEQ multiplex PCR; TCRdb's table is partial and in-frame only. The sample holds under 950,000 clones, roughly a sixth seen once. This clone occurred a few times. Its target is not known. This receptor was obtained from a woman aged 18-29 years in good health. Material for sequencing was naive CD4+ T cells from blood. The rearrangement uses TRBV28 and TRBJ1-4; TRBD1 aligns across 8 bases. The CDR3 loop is CASSPYRGRIEKLFF. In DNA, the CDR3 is TGTGCCAGCAGTCCATACAGGGGGAGGATTGAAAAACTGTTTTTT. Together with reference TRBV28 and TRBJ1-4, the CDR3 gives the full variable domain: DVKVTQSSRYLVKRTGEKVFLECVQDMDHENMFWYRQDPGLGLRLIYFSYDVKMKEKGDIPEGYSVSREKKERFSLILESASTNQTSMYLCASSPYRGRIEKLFFGSGTQLSVL.